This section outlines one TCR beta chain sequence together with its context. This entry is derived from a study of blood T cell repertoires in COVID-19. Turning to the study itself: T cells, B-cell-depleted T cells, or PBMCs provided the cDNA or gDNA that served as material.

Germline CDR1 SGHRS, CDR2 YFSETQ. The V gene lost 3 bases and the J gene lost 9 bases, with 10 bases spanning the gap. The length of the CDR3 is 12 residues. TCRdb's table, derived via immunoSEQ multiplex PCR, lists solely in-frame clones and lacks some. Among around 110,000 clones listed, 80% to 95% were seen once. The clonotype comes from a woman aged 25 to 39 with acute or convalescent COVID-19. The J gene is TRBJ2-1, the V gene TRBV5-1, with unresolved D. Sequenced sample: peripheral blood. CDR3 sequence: CASSSKQSEQFF. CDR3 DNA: TGCGCCAGCAGCTCAAAACAAAGTGAGCAGTTCTTC. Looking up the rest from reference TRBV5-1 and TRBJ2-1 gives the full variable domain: KAGVTQTPRYLIKTRGQQVTLSCSPISGHRSVSWYQQTPGQGLQFLFEYFSETQRNKGNFPGRFSGRQFSNSRSEMNVSTLELGDSALYLCASSSKQSEQFFGPGTRLTVL.